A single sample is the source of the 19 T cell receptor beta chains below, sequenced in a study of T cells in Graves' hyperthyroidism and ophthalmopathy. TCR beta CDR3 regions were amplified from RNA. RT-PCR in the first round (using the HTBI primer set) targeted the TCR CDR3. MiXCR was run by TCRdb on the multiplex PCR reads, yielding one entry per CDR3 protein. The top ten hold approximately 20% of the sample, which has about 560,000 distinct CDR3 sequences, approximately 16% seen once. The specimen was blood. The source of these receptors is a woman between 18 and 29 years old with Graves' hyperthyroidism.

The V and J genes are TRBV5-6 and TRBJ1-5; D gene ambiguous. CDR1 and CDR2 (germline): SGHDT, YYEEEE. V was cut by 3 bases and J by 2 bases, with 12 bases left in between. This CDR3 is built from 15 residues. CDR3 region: CASSSTLEGNQPQHF. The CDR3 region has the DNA TGTGCCAGCAGCTCGACGTTAGAGGGCAATCAGCCCCAGCATTTT.

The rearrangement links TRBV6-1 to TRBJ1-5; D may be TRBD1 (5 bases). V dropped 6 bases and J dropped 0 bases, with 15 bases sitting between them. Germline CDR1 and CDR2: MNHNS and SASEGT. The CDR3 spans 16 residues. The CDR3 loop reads CASSRDGSYSNQPQHF. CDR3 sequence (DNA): TGTGCCAGCAGCCGGGACGGATCATATAGCAATCAGCCCCAGCATTTT.

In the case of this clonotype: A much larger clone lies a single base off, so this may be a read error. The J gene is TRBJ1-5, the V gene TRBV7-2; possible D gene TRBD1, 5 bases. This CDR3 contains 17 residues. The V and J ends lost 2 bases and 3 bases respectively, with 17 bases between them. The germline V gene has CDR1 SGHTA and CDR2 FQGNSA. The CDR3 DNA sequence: TGTGCCAGCAGCTTATACTCGGGACCCTCGTCCAATCAGCCCCAGCATTTT. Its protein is CASSLYSGPSSNQPQHF.

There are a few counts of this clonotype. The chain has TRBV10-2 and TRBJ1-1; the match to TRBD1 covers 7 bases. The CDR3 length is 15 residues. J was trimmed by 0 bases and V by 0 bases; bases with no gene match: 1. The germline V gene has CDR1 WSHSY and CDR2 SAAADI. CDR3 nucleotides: TGCGCCAGCAGTGAGTCGACAGGGATGAACACTGAAGCTTTCTTT. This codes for CASSESTGMNTEAFF.

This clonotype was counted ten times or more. The CDR3 DNA follows: TGTGCCAGCAGTTACTCGTCTGGCAGAGGGGGAGCTTCACCCCTCCACTTT. It translates to CASSYSSGRGGASPLHF. The genes are TRBV6-5 and TRBJ1-6; the D gene is possibly TRBD1 (6 bases). Germline lookup yields CDR1 MNHEY and CDR2 SVGAGI. The CDR3 spans 17 residues. V lost 0 bases to trimming and J lost 9 bases, with 18 bases between them.

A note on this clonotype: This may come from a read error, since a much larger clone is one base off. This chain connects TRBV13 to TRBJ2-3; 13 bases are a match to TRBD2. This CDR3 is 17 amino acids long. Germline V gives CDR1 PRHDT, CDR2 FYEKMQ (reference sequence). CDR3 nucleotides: TGTGCCGGCAGCCGGGGACTAGCGGGGATTAGCACAGATACGCAGTATTTT. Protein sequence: CAGSRGLAGISTDTQYF.

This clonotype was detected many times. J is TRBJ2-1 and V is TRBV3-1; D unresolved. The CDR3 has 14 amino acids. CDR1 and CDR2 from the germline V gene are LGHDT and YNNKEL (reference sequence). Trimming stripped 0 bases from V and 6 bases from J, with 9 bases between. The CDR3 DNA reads TGTGCCAGCAGCCAAGAACGGGTGGGCAATGAGCAGTTCTTC. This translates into CASSQERVGNEQFF.

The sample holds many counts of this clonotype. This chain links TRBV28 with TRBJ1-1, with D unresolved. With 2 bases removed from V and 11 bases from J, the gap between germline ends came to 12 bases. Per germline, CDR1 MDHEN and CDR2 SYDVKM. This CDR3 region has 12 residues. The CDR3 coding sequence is TGTGCCAGCAGTTTAGGTGGGGAAAAGGCTTTCTTT. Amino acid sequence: CASSLGGEKAFF.

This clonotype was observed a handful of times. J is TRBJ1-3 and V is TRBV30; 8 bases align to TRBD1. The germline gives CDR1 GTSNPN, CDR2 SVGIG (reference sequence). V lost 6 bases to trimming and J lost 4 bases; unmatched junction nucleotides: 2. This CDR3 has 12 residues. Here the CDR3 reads CACRTGGNTIYF. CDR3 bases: TGTGCCTGTAGGACAGGGGGAAACACCATATATTTT.

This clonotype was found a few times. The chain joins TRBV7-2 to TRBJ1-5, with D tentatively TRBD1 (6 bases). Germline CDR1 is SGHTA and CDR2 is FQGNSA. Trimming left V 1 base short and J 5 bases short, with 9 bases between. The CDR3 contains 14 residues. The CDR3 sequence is CASSLGDIYQPQHF. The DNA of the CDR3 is TGTGCCAGCAGCTTAGGGGACATCTATCAGCCCCAGCATTTT.

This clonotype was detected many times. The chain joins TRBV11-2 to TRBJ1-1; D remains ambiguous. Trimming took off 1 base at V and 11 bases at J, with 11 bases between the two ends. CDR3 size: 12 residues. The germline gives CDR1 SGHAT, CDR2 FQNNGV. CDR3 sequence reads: CASSLVWGDAFF. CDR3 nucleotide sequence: TGTGCCAGCAGCTTAGTCTGGGGTGATGCTTTCTTT.

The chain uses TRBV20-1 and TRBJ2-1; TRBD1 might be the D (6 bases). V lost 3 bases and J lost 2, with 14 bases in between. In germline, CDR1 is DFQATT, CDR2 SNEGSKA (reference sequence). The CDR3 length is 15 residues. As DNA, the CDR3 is TGCAGTGCTAGCGCCTGGCAGGGGCCCTACAATGAGCAGTTCTTC. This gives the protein CSASAWQGPYNEQFF.

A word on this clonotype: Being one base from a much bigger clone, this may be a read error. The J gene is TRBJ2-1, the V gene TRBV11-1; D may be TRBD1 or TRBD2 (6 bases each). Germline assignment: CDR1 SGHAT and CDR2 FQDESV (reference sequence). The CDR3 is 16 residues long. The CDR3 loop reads CASSLGGTNSYNEQFF. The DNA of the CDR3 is TGCGCCAGCAGCTTGGGCGGGACAAACTCCTACAATGAGCAGTTCTTC.

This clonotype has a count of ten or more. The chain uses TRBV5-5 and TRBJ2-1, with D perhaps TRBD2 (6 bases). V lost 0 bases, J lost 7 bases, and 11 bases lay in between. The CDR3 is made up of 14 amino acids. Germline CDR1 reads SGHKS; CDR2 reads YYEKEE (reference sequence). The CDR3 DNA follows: TGTGCCAGCAGCTTGGCGGCAGGGAGGAATGAGCAGTTCTTC. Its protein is CASSLAAGRNEQFF.

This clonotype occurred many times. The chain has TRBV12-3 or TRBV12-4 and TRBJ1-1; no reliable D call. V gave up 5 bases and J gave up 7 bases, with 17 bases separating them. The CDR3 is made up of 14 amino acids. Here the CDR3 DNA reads TGTGCCAGCAGTCGCTGGGCTTTAAGAAGTGAAGCTTTCTTT. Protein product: CASSRWALRSEAFF.

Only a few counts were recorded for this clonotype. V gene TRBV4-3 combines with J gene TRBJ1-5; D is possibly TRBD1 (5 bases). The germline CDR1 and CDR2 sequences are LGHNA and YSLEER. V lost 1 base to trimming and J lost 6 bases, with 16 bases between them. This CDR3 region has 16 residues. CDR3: CASSQAARRDRQPQHF. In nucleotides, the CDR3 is TGCGCCAGCAGCCAAGCGGCCAGGAGGGACCGTCAGCCCCAGCATTTT.

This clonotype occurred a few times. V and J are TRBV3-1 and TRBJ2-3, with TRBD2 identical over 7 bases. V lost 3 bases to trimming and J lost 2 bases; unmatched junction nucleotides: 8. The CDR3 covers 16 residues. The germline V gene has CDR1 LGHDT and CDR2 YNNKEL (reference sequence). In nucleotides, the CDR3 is TGTGCCAGCAGCCACCCAGCGGGACTTATCACAGATACGCAGTATTTT. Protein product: CASSHPAGLITDTQYF.

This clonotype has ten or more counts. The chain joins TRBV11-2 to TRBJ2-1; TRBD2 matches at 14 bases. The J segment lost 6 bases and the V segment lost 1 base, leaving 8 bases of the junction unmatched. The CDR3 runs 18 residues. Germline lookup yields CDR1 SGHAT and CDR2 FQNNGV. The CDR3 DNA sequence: TGTGCCAGCAGCTTAGGGGGACTAGCGGGAGTATGGGGCAATGAGCAGTTCTTC. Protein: CASSLGGLAGVWGNEQFF.

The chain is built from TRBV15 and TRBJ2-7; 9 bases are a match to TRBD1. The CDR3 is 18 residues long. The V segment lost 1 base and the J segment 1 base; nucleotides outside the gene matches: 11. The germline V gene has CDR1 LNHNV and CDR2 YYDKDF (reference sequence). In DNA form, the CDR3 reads TGTGCCACCAGCAGAGCTCCGGGGTTGACAGGGGGTTCCTACGAGCAGTACTTC. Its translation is CATSRAPGLTGGSYEQYF. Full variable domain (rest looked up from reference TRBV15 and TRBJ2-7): DAMVIQNPRYQVTQFGKPVTLSCSQTLNHNVMYWYQQKSSQAPKLLFHYYDKDFNNEADTPDNFQSRRPNTSFCFLDIRSPGLGDTAMYLCATSRAPGLTGGSYEQYFGPGTRLTVT.